This T cell receptor (beta chain) is drawn from a study of beta chain features in type 1 diabetes. Across the whole study: Healthy donors and patients had similar age, gender and cell yields.

Researchers reported sorting CD4+ naive, central memory, regulatory and stem cell-like memory cells via CD45RO/CCR7/CD25/CD127/CD95/CD27. The junction had 9 bases not matched to a gene; V was cut back by 3 bases and J by 5 bases. Germline V gene data show CDR1 as LGHNA and CDR2 as YNFKEQ. The CDR3 runs to 16 residues. Study outcomes and limitations: The study found fewer insertions and more deletions at VDJ junctions in type 1 diabetes patients. Type 1 diabetes patients had TCRB CDR3s that were shorter (moderately but significantly so) in all four CD4+ subsets.

The sequenced template was cDNA made from the entire isolated RNA. Approximately 3.6 million reads per sample were averaged for naive, central memory and regulatory samples. Sequencing was performed with immunoSEQ multiplex PCR; in TCRdb, only in-frame clones are kept and a portion is missing. Among approximately 250,000 clones listed, approximately 11% were seen once. This clone was seen a handful of times. Its antigen is not known. The receptor was derived from a man aged 25 to 40 with type 1 diabetes. The specimen sequenced was naive CD4+ T cells from blood. This chain connects TRBV4-2 to TRBJ2-1; 8 nucleotides match TRBD1. CDR3 bases: TGTGCCAGCAGCCAGCTAGACAGGGGATCTAACAATGAGCAGTTCTTC. This translates into CASSQLDRGSNNEQFF.